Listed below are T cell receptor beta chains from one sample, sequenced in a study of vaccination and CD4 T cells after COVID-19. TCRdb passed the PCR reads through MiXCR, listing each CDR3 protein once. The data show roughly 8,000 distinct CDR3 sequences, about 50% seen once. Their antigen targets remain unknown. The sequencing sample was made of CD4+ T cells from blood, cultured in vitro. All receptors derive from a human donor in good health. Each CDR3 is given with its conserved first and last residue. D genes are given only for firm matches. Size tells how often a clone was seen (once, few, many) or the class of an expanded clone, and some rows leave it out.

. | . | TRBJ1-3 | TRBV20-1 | CSARGQGGNTIYF | TGCAGTGCTAGAGGGCAGGGGGGAAACACCATATATTTT
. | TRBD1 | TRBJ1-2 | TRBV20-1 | CSADSGTGDTSYGYTF | TGCAGTGCTGATTCCGGGACAGGGGATACTTCCTATGGCTACACCTTC
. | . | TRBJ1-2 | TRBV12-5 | CASALTDAPYGYTF | TGTGCTAGTGCCCTTACAGATGCGCCCTATGGCTACACCTTC
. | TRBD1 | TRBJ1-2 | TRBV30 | CASKGQGGGYTF | TGTGCCTCCAAGGGACAGGGGGGTGGCTACACCTTC
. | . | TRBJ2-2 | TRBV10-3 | CAIESGRENTGELFF | TGTGCCATAGAGTCCGGACGAGAGAACACCGGGGAGCTGTTTTTT
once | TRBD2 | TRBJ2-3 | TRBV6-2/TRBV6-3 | CASSLGGGSTDTQYF | TGTGCCAGCAGCCTGGGGGGGGGGAGCACAGATACGCAGTATTTT
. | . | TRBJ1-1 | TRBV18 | CASSRDPSGMNTEAFF | TGTGCCAGCTCACGGGACCCCTCTGGGATGAACACTGAAGCTTTCTTT
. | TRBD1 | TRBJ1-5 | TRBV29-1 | CSVKRGLNQPQHF | TGCAGCGTTAAGAGGGGGCTTAATCAGCCCCAGCATTTT
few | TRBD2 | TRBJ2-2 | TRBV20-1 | CSASPLPWTSGRANTGELFF | TGCAGTGCTAGCCCTTTGCCCTGGACTAGCGGGAGGGCCAACACCGGGGAGCTGTTTTTT
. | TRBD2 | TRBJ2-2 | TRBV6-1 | CASRRLAGGNTGELFF | TGTGCCAGCAGGCGGCTAGCGGGGGGAAACACCGGGGAGCTGTTTTTT
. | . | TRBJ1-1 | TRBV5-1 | CASSQQVQGATEAFF | TGCGCCAGCAGCCAACAGGTCCAGGGAGCCACTGAAGCTTTCTTT
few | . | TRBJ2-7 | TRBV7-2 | CASSLGVREWEQYF | TGTGCCAGCAGCTTAGGTGTCCGGGAGTGGGAGCAGTACTTC
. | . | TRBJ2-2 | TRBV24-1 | CATSAGSVAGELFF | TGTGCCACCAGTGCCGGGAGCGTGGCCGGGGAGCTGTTTTTT
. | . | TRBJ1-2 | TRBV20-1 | CSASRATPGVGYGYTF | TGCAGTGCTAGCCGCGCGACCCCAGGGGTTGGCTATGGCTACACCTTC
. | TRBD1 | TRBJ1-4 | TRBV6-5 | CASSYGQASNEKLFF | TGTGCCAGCAGTTACGGACAGGCCTCTAATGAAAAACTGTTTTTT
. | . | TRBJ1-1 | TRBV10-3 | CASSFRSGATEAFF | TGTGCCAGCAGTTTCCGATCCGGGGCCACCGAAGCTTTCTTT
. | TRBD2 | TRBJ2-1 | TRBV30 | CAWSQTPGTTSYNEQFF | TGTGCCTGGAGCCAAACCCCCGGGACTACCTCCTACAATGAGCAGTTCTTC
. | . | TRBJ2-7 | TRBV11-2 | CASSLKQGWSYEQYF | TGTGCCAGCAGCTTAAAGCAGGGGTGGTCCTACGAGCAGTACTTC
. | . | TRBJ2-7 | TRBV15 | CATSRELGLSYEQYF | TGTGCCACCAGCAGAGAATTGGGCCTCTCCTACGAGCAGTACTTC
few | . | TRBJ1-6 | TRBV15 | CATSRGFGSPLHF | TGTGCCACCAGCAGAGGATTCGGTTCACCCCTCCACTTT
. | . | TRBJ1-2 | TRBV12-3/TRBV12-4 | CASSPTSRPANYGYTF | TGTGCCAGCAGCCCAACTTCTCGGCCGGCTAACTATGGCTACACCTTC
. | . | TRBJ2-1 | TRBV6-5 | CASSYGSGDEQFF | TGTGCCAGCAGTTACGGCAGCGGAGATGAGCAGTTCTTC
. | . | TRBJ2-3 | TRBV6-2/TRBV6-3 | CASSLYQPSDTQYF | TGTGCCAGCAGTCTATATCAGCCTTCAGATACGCAGTATTTT
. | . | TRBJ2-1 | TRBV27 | CASSLSPTVYNEQFF | TGTGCCAGCAGTTTATCTCCCACAGTCTACAATGAGCAGTTCTTC
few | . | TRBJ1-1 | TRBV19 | CASIQGAAEAFF | TGTGCCAGCATACAGGGAGCCGCTGAAGCTTTCTTT
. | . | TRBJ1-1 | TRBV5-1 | CASSLVGQVNTEAFF | TGCGCCAGCAGCTTGGTGGGCCAGGTGAACACTGAAGCTTTCTTT
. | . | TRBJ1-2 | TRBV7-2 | CASSQALHYTF | TGCGCCAGCAGCCAAGCCCTCCACTACACCTTC
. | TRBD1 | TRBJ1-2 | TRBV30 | CAWSPPNRGASGYTF | TGTGCCTGGAGTCCACCGAACAGGGGTGCAAGTGGCTACACCTTC
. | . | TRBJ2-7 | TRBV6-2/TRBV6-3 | CAGGTSYEQYF | TGTGCCGGCGGGACCTCCTACGAGCAGTACTTC
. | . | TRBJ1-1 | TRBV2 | CASSQQLNTEAFF | TGTGCCAGCAGTCAGCAGTTGAACACTGAAGCTTTCTTT
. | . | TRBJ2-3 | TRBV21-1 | CASKAGTGTDTQYF | TGTGCCAGCAAGGCAGGGACAGGGACAGATACGCAGTATTTT
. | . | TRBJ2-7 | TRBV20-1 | CSARGQRISLGEQYF | TGCAGTGCTAGAGGCCAAAGGATCTCTCTTGGCGAGCAGTACTTC
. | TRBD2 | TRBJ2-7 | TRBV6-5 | CASSWAGTSGSYEQYF | TGTGCCAGCAGTTGGGCCGGGACTAGCGGGAGCTACGAGCAGTACTTC
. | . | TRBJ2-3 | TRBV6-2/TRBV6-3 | CASSYGDNTQYF | TGTGCCAGCAGTTACGGGGATAATACGCAGTATTTT
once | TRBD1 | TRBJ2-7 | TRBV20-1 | CSAGRPDREGFYEQYF | TGCAGTGCTGGCCGGCCCGACAGGGAAGGTTTCTACGAGCAGTACTTC
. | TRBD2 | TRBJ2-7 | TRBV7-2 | CASSGVRTSGYEQYF | TGTGCCAGCAGTGGGGTGAGGACTAGCGGTTACGAGCAGTACTTC
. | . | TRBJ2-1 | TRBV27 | CASSFSGLLNYNEQFF | TGTGCCAGCAGTTTCTCCGGACTGCTTAACTACAATGAGCAGTTCTTC
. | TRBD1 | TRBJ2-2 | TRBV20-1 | CSAPRDSTGELFF | TGCAGTGCTCCTCGGGACAGCACCGGGGAGCTGTTTTTT
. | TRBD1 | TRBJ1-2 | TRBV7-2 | CASSLTGEKYGYTF | TGTGCCAGCAGTCTCACAGGGGAAAAATATGGCTACACCTTC
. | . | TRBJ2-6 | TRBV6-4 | CASSSSALGRGGANVLTF | TGTGCCAGCAGCAGTTCAGCGCTGGGGAGAGGTGGGGCCAACGTCCTGACTTTC
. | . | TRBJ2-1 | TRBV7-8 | CASSLDLGVRHEQFF | TGTGCCAGCAGCTTAGACCTCGGGGTTAGGCATGAGCAGTTCTTC
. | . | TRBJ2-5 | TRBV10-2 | CATRKRADLDPQYF | TGCGCCACGAGAAAACGGGCCGACCTCGATCCCCAGTACTTC
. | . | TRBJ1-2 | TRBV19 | CASSARAFTYGYTF | TGTGCCAGTAGTGCCAGGGCCTTTACCTATGGCTACACCTTC
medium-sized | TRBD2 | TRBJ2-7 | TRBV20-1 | CSASRGLAGSYEQYF | TGCAGTGCTTCTAGAGGACTAGCGGGATCCTACGAGCAGTACTTC
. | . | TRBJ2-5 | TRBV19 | CASRFSGGETQYF | TGTGCCAGTAGATTCTCGGGGGGCGAGACCCAGTACTTC
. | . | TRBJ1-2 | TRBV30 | CAWSPRWGFRGPNYGYTF | TGTGCCTGGAGTCCCAGATGGGGATTTAGGGGCCCCAACTATGGCTACACCTTC
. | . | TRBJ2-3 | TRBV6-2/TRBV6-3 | CASTRADTQYF | TGTGCCAGCACGAGGGCAGATACGCAGTATTTT
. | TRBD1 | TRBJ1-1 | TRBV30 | CAWSVQWSGGGSKAFF | TGTGCCTGGAGTGTACAGTGGTCAGGGGGCGGCTCTAAAGCTTTCTTT
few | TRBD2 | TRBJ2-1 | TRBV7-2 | CASKPSGGTFYNEQFF | TGTGCCAGCAAACCTAGCGGGGGGACTTTCTACAATGAGCAGTTCTTC
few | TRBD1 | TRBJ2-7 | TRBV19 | CASSTPGQGFEQYF | TGTGCCAGTAGTACCCCGGGACAGGGATTCGAGCAGTACTTC